Each of the 22 T cell receptor beta chains below was sequenced from the same sample in a study of T cell clonality in common variable immunodeficiency. Study-wide results and caveats: Fewer deletions and N-nucleotide insertions were reportedly seen in common variable immunodeficiency TCR beta sequences.

Generated by immunoSEQ multiplex PCR, the TCRdb table keeps only in-frame clones and is missing some. This sample carries some 13,000 clones, none of them present only once. Antigen specificity for these receptors is unknown. The sample was peripheral blood mononuclear cells. The receptors derive from a human donor with common variable immunodeficiency.

This clone was seen repeatedly, ten times or more. The read ends 3 residues shy of where the CDR3 ends; the end is completed using the germline J gene. The chain employs TRBV20-1 and TRBJ2-2; 9 nucleotides match TRBD2. V was clipped by 0 bases and J by 5 bases; unmatched bases: 16. Looked up from germline, CDR1 is DFQATT and CDR2 is SNEGSKA (reference sequence). This CDR3 is 19 amino acids long. CDR3 DNA (partial): TGCAGTGCTAGAGATCCCCGTAAATTAGCGGGGGAAAATACCGGGGAG. Translation: CSARDPRKLAGENTGE. The whole CDR3 reads CSARDPRKLAGENTGELFF.

This clone was detected a few times. The CDR3 extends 3 residues past the end of the read, so its final part is completed from the germline J gene. This chain connects TRBV20-1 to TRBJ2-7, with TRBD1 matching 10 bases. V was clipped by 3 bases and J by 0 bases; unmatched bases: 11. The CDR3 runs to 17 residues. From germline, CDR1 is DFQATT and CDR2 SNEGSKA (reference sequence). The sequenced CDR3 bases are TGCAGTGCTAGCGGGACAGGGGCACCGGCCCTCTCCTACGAG. Its translation is CSASGTGAPALSYE. The entire CDR3 sequence reads CSASGTGAPALSYEQYF.

A word on this clone: A junction end diverges from the germline sequence, so it may reflect a read error. The read is 3 residues too short to cover the CDR3 end, so that end is filled in from the germline J gene. This chain joins TRBV7-2 and TRBJ2-2, with a weak D call TRBD1 (5 bases). The CDR3 runs to 13 residues. The germline V gene encodes CDR1 SGHTA and CDR2 FQGNSA. CDR3 sequence: CASTPASKGALFF. CDR3 bases read: TGTGCCAGCACCCCAGCAAGCAAAGGGGCG.

As regards this clone: The read gets to within 3 residues of the CDR3 end, and the germline J gene fills in the rest. The rearrangement links TRBV18 to TRBJ2-7; D unclear. The germline gives CDR1 KGHSH, CDR2 LQKENI. This CDR3 spans 12 amino acids. Trimming took off 1 base at V and 6 bases at J, with 7 bases between the two ends. CDR3 in amino acids: CASSPRAGEQYF. The CDR3 bases that were read are TGTGCCAGCTCACCACGTGCCGGCGAG.

On this clone: The CDR3 end falls 3 residues outside the read, so it is completed with the germline J gene. This chain uses TRBV5-1 with TRBJ1-1; 12 bases match TRBD1. The CDR3 is 16 residues long. The germline V gene encodes CDR1 SGHRS and CDR2 YFSETQ. V dropped 0 bases and J dropped 3; count of bases not matched to a gene: 3. The sequenced CDR3 bases are TGCGCCAGCAGCTTGGGAGGGACAGGGGGCTACACTGAA. Translating gives CASSLGGTGGYTE. The complete CDR3 protein is CASSLGGTGGYTEAFF.

This clone was seen a handful of times. Coverage ceases 3 residues before the CDR3 finishes, and the germline J gene fills in the end. The genes are TRBV11-2 and TRBJ2-5; TRBD2 matches 9 bases. V lost 5 bases, J lost 5 bases, and 6 bases stayed unmatched. Germline V lookup: CDR1 SGHAT, CDR2 FQNNGV. The CDR3 is 14 residues long. The chain's CDR3 is CASSPAGGLETQYF. Incomplete CDR3 DNA: TGTGCCAGCAGCCCCGCGGGAGGGCTGGAGACC.

In its sample, this clone was seen a few times. The read comes to an end 3 residues before the CDR3 does, leaving the germline J gene to fill in the end. The rearrangement links TRBV2 to TRBJ2-2, with 9 bases lining up with TRBD1. The length of the CDR3 is 14 residues. V was clipped by 7 bases and J by 8 bases; unmatched bases: 8. Per germline, CDR1 SNHLY and CDR2 FYNNEI. This CDR3 reads CASNGNRGRGELFF. Partial CDR3 DNA: TGTGCCAGCAACGGAAACAGGGGGCGAGGGGAG.

Comments on this clone: The DNA ends 3 residues before the CDR3 does, and the rest of the CDR3 is filled in from the germline J gene. The chain employs TRBV6-1 and TRBJ1-1; D is perhaps TRBD1 (6 bases). There are 15 residues in the CDR3. Looked up from germline, CDR1 is MNHNS and CDR2 is SASEGT. V was shortened by 2 bases and J by 5 bases, with 15 bases between the two germline ends. The CDR3 protein is CASSEYGGARTEAFF. CDR3 bases read: TGTGCCAGCAGTGAATATGGGGGCGCAAGAACTGAA.

This clone was picked up a small number of times. The read halts 3 residues ahead of the CDR3 end, with the missing end drawn from the germline J gene. The V and J genes are TRBV7-4 and TRBJ2-7; D is possibly TRBD2 (6 bases). With 0 bases removed from V and 3 bases from J, the gap between germline ends came to 12 bases. CDR1 and CDR2 from the germline V gene are SGHVT and SQSDAQ. This CDR3 has 15 amino acids. The sequenced part of the CDR3 DNA is TGTGCCAGCAGCTTAGCGCGGGGCGGGGACTACGAG. Its translation: CASSLARGGDYE. In full, the CDR3 reads CASSLARGGDYEQYF.

This clone was recorded a few times. The read ends 3 residues shy of where the CDR3 ends; the end is completed using the germline J gene. This chain joins TRBV18 and TRBJ2-5; a possible D gene is TRBD1 (5 bases). With 1 base removed from V and 3 bases from J, the gap between germline ends came to 9 bases. Germline V gene sequence: CDR1 KGHSH, CDR2 LQKENI. The CDR3 extends over 14 amino acids. The CDR3 DNA, read in part, is TGTGCCAGCTCACCACGGCAGGGTAAAGAGACC. Its translation: CASSPRQGKET. From start to end, the CDR3 is CASSPRQGKETQYF.

Details on this clone: The read is 3 residues too short to cover the CDR3 end, so that end is filled in from the germline J gene. This sequence joins TRBV7-9 and TRBJ2-7, with a possible D match to TRBD1 (7 bases). The germline V gene has CDR1 SEHNR and CDR2 FQNEAQ (reference sequence). There are 14 residues in the CDR3. Trimming left V 5 bases short and J 6 bases short, with 17 bases between. CDR3 amino acids: CASSKAQQGGEQYF. The part of the CDR3 DNA that was read is TGTGCCAGCAGCAAAGCCCAGCAGGGGGGCGAG.

About this clone itself: Read sequence stops 3 residues before the CDR3 end, and the germline J gene provides the missing end. This chain uses TRBV7-8 with TRBJ1-1; D remains ambiguous. CDR3 size: 16 residues. The ends were cut back, 7 bases at V and 6 bases at J, with 24 bases in the middle. Germline values: CDR1 SGHVS, CDR2 FQNEAQ. The DNA read from the CDR3 is TGTGCCAGCACCCCAACGGGGTTGGGCGGGAGCGCTGAA. Translation gives CASTPTGLGGSAE. The full CDR3 is CASTPTGLGGSAEAFF.

This clone has ten or more counts. The read gets to within 3 residues of the CDR3 end, and the germline J gene fills in the rest. Distinct nucleotide sequences in the sample also encode this CDR3. The V and J genes are TRBV2 and TRBJ1-1; D uncertain. The CDR3 covers 14 residues. The germline V gene has CDR1 SNHLY and CDR2 FYNNEI. V lost 0 bases and J 4 bases, leaving 9 bases between the germline ends. CDR3 DNA, as far as it was read: TGTGCCAGCAGTGAAGCGCGAGGGCGCACTGAA. It encodes CASSEARGRTE. The CDR3 in its entirety is CASSEARGRTEAFF.

Note on this clone: The read ends 3 residues before the CDR3 terminus; that terminus is restored from the germline J gene. V gene TRBV30 combines with J gene TRBJ2-7; 8 positions agree with TRBD1. The CDR3 runs to 15 residues. J gave up 2 bases and V 5 bases, and 11 bases lay outside the gene matches. Germline V gives CDR1 GTSNPN, CDR2 SVGIG (reference sequence). Partial CDR3 DNA: TGTGCCTGGGCCCGTATACAGGGGGGCACCTACGAG. This encodes CAWARIQGGTYE. The full CDR3 reads CAWARIQGGTYEQYF.

This clone was found a few times. The read terminates 3 residues ahead of where the CDR3 ends, so the germline J gene completes it. The chain has TRBV30 and TRBJ2-1, with D possibly being TRBD1 (6 bases). This CDR3 has 12 amino acids. Deletions cut 1 base from V and 8 bases from J, with 9 bases between. Looked up from germline, CDR1 is GTSNPN and CDR2 is SVGIG (reference sequence). The CDR3 sequence: CAWSDYRDEQFF. The sequenced part of the CDR3 DNA is TGTGCCTGGAGTGACTACAGGGATGAG.

In this sample, this clone turned up a few times. Coverage ceases 3 residues before the CDR3 finishes, and the germline J gene fills in the end. The chain carries TRBV5-1 and TRBJ2-7; possible D gene TRBD1, 5 bases. In germline, CDR1 is SGHRS, CDR2 YFSETQ. There are 16 residues in the CDR3. V was trimmed by 2 bases and J by 0 bases, leaving 15 bases between them. CDR3 bases read: TGCGCCAGCAGCTTCGTCGCCGGACACCGCTCCTACGAG. Amino acid sequence: CASSFVAGHRSYE. The entire CDR3 protein is CASSFVAGHRSYEQYF.

This clone was seen a handful of times. Coverage ceases 3 residues before the CDR3 finishes, and the germline J gene fills in the end. The rearrangement joins TRBV6-1 to TRBJ2-1; D may be TRBD1 (6 bases). The CDR3 totals 15 residues. CDR1 is MNHNS, CDR2 SASEGT, per germline. V lost 4 bases and J 1 base, leaving 11 bases between the germline ends. The CDR3: CASSGGQGSYNEQFF. The part of the CDR3 DNA that was read is TGTGCCAGCAGTGGAGGGCAGGGGTCCTACAATGAG.

In its sample, this clone was seen a few times. CDR3: CASSLVAGTGNEQFF. Incomplete CDR3 DNA: TGTGCCAGCAGCTTAGTAGCGGGGACAGGGAATGAG. The V call is TRBV7-7, the J call TRBJ2-1, with D perhaps matching TRBD1 (9 bases). The CDR3 end lies 3 residues beyond the end of the read and is filled in from the germline J gene. CDR1 and CDR2 (germline): SSHAT, FNYEAQ (reference sequence). There are 15 residues in the CDR3. V was shortened by 1 base and J by 7 bases, with 14 bases between the two germline ends.

This clone was seen a few times. The read ends 3 residues shy of where the CDR3 ends; the end is completed using the germline J gene. V gene TRBV5-1 combines with J gene TRBJ1-2; the match to TRBD1 covers 10 bases. Germline lookup yields CDR1 SGHRS and CDR2 YFSETQ. Germline trimming cut 7 bases from V and 2 bases from J; bases unmatched to any gene: 2. The CDR3 extends over 13 amino acids. The CDR3 DNA, read in part, is TGCGCCAGCGGGACAGGGGAGAACTATGGC. This gives the protein CASGTGENYG. The whole CDR3 is CASGTGENYGYTF. Using reference TRBV5-1 and TRBJ1-2 for the parts outside the CDR3, the full variable domain is KAGVTQTPRYLIKTRGQQVTLSCSPISGHRSVSWYQQTPGQGLQFLFEYFSETQRNKGNFPGRFSGRQFSNSRSEMNVSTLELGDSALYLCASGTGENYGYTFGSGTRLTVV.

This clone is deemed medium-sized. The read is 3 residues too short to cover the CDR3 end, so that end is filled in from the germline J gene. The rearrangement joins TRBV20-1 to TRBJ1-1, with 7 bases matching TRBD1. The CDR3 loop spans 14 amino acids. Looked up from germline, CDR1 is DFQATT and CDR2 is SNEGSKA (reference sequence). CDR3 bases read: TGCAGTGCATCGACAGGGAGCCTTTCTATCAAA. Its translation: CSASTGSLSIK. The full CDR3 reads CSASTGSLSIKAFF.

This clone was observed a few times. With the read ending 3 residues before the CDR3 end, the germline J gene is used to fill in that end. This chain connects TRBV19 to TRBJ1-2, with D uncertain. V was trimmed by 5 bases and J by 4 bases, leaving 8 bases between them. The CDR3 is 12 residues long. Germline CDR1 and CDR2: LNHDA and SQIVND (reference sequence). The CDR3 sequence is CASSFGVYGYTF. The DNA read from the CDR3 is TGTGCCAGTAGTTTCGGGGTCTATGGC.

Regarding this clone: The CDR3 end lies 3 residues beyond the end of the read and is filled in from the germline J gene. The chain employs TRBV7-9 and TRBJ1-2, with TRBD1 matching 7 bases. This CDR3 is built from 13 residues. Germline-derived CDR1 and CDR2 are SEHNR and FQNEAQ (reference sequence). The CDR3 spells CASSLGGTAGYTF. CDR3 DNA (partial): TGTGCCAGCAGCTTAGGGGGGACAGCGGGC.